This T cell receptor beta chain was recorded in a study of shared clonotypes between healthy human individuals (dated by TCRdb to the early 2020s). With regard to the full study: The cohort included a few men and a couple of women between 18 and 49 years of age. To estimate repertoire size and how much clonotypes are shared between individuals, the study performed deep sequencing of blood TCR repertoires from about five healthy adults. Leukapheresis yielded between about 0.85 and 10 billion PBMCs per donor. To increase sequencing depth and limit assay-specific biases, different laboratories used diverse techniques to prepare libraries and sequence TCR repertoires. For each donor, three plates each were used for CD4 naive and CD4 memory, two plates were used for CD8 naive, and one plate was used for CD8 memory. The paper as a whole reports these results and caveats: Sampling was limited to blood, and TCR repertoires in tissue likely differ from TCR repertoires in blood. Incomplete sequencing was indicated by rarefaction of sorted-subset datasets, despite the large sequencing depth. Naive subsets generally had larger estimated clonotype richness than memory subsets. Because the study included only a small number of donors, the genetic and exposure-history diversity represented was limited. Clonotypes shared by all four sorted-subset donors showed higher generation probabilities than non-shared clonotypes. Pairwise subsampling indicated that sequencing depth was expected to affect the degree of clonotype sharing among donors. Sharing across four donors was observed for roughly 5% of naive CD4, around 3.5% of naive CD8, about 2.5% of memory CD4, and around 0.4% of memory CD8 clonotypes.

The germline V gene (reference sequence) sets CDR1 to SGHNT and CDR2 to YYREEE. V and J lose 0 bases and 4 bases, and a span of 17 bases separates them. The cysteine opens and the phenylalanine closes a CDR3 of 16 amino acids. Solely the CDR3 DNA is kept, with 48 bases framed from the first base. Details on this clone: It lacks a known antigen. No qualities accompany the bases; no much larger clone lies one base away.

Using the deep immunoSEQ assay, multiplex PCR amplified TCR CDR3 regions from genomic DNA. Extracted genomic DNA from each cell subset was spread evenly across all wells of several immunoSEQ 96-well plates, with each plate serving as a replicate. For sorted subsets, 200 to 250 ng of genomic DNA, equivalent to roughly 30,000 T cell genomes, went into each replicate PCR. The purified libraries were quantified using a Qubit 3.0 fluorometer, sized with a Bioanalyzer 2100, and then quantified again using the KAPA Library Quantification kit. Every immunoSEQ 96-well plate was sequenced on a dedicated single-read 150-cycle Illumina NextSeq 550 flow cell. The source study handled its data this way. Because only junctional sequences without quality scores were contained in the immunoSEQ output, filtering matching that applied to full-length reads could not be performed. To assign V/J genes and CDR3, sequences were annotated against IMGT germline references using PyIR, a Python wrapper for IgBLAST v1.9. Any read was removed if the V/J assignment was weak (E-value above 1e-6), the CDR3 was missing, or the read contained stop codons, out-of-frame junctions, or ambiguous translated residues. A V3J clonotype was defined by an identical inferred V gene, J gene, and CDR3 amino acid sequence. To compute the percentage overlap between repertoires, the number of shared unique clonotypes was divided by the size of the smaller repertoire. Richness of each repertoire was evaluated using RTK rarefaction, the Chao1 estimator, and Recon v2.1 estimates of unobserved clonotypes. OLGA was used to compute generation probabilities for all TCRbeta clonotypes that the gDNA method yielded from a handful of donors. As stored in TCRdb, this immuneACCESS dataset retains in-frame rearrangements with V and J assigned. A fraction of the clones does not appear; measured against another copy, unresolved V genes explain less than half of the discrepancy, and the remainder lacks a known reason. V and J calls and clone size are as listed in that table; D and trimming were resolved from the DNA. The sample includes about 2 million clones, with over 85% observed a single time. The top ten constitute roughly 1% of the sample.

CD8 naive samples were obtained by positive selection for CCR7 among CD45RO-negative cells, yielding a CD45RA+CCR7+ population from which TemRA cells were excluded. The donors were healthy, HIV-negative adults with no recently reported acute infections or vaccinations. Every donor was a Caucasian adult living in Nashville, Tennessee, USA. After blood collection by leukapheresis, PBMCs were isolated using Ficoll-Histopaque density gradient centrifugation and then cryopreserved in the vapor phase of liquid nitrogen. Purity and quantity of every magnetically sorted T cell population were checked by analytical flow cytometry. Genomic DNA was isolated from each sorted fraction and quantified by UV absorbance on a Nanodrop 2000c.

This clonotype originated in a man aged 18 to 35 in good health. Sequencing was done on a sample of naive CD8+ T cells sorted from blood. The cell subset or site tag for this specimen amounts to: CD45RA+CCR7+. The chain is made from TRBV5-4 and TRBJ2-7; tentative D gene TRBD2, with 7 bases matching. CDR3 region: CASSLETGGNTYEQYF. The nucleotide sequence reads TGTGCCAGCAGCTTGGAAACGGGGGGCAATACGTACGAGCAGTACTTC.